The 5 T cell receptor beta chains below come from one sample, sequenced in a study of T-cell memory formation after mild COVID-19. TCRdb called the 5' RACE reads again in MiXCR, with one record for every CDR3 protein. This sample has hundreds of thousands of distinct CDR3 sequences, with 16% found just once. Material: PBMCs or a T cell subset sorted from them (not recorded which). The receptors shown here come from a man aged 18 to 30 who had mild COVID-19 (a few samples of this study predate the infection). Cell type and time point are not known.

V gene TRBV5-1 combines with J gene TRBJ2-1; TRBD1 aligns across 10 bases. J gave up 5 bases and V 7 bases, and 18 bases lay outside the gene matches. Germline lookup yields CDR1 SGHRS and CDR2 YFSETQ. The CDR3 extends over 18 amino acids. The CDR3 DNA reads TGCGCCAGCCGATTTACTTACGGCGGGGGACAGGGGAACAATGAGCAGTTCTTC. Amino acid sequence: CASRFTYGGGQGNNEQFF.

This chain uses TRBV24-1 with TRBJ2-1; a weak D match, TRBD2 (7 bases). From germline, CDR1 is KGHDR and CDR2 SFDVKD. The CDR3 runs 18 residues. V was trimmed by 3 bases and J by 1 base, leaving 18 bases between them. The CDR3 DNA follows: TGTGCCACCAGTGATCGCGCTGGGGGGGCTAGGTCCTACAATGAGCAGTTCTTC. Its protein is CATSDRAGGARSYNEQFF.

This clonotype was seen a few times. V is TRBV10-3 and J is TRBJ2-1, with 9 bases matching TRBD1. V gave up 6 bases and J gave up 5 bases; unmatched junction bases: 2. The germline V gene encodes CDR1 ENHRY and CDR2 SYGVKD. The CDR3 has 13 residues. The CDR3: CAISRDRDNEQFF. CDR3 sequence (DNA): TGTGCCATCAGCCGGGACAGGGACAATGAGCAGTTCTTC.

In its sample, this clonotype was seen a few times. The rearrangement uses TRBV3-1 and TRBJ1-2, with TRBD1 matching 10 bases. The ends lost 5 bases at V and 8 bases at J; junction bases unmatched: 5. There are 13 residues in the CDR3. Germline CDR1 LGHDT, CDR2 YNNKEL (reference sequence). Here the CDR3 reads CASSVGQGKGYTF. The CDR3 region has the DNA TGTGCCAGCAGCGTGGGACAGGGGAAAGGCTACACCTTC.

The gene calls are TRBV7-2 and TRBJ1-2, with TRBD1 matching 7 bases. The ends lost 1 base at V and 8 bases at J; junction bases unmatched: 16. The CDR3 contains 17 residues. Looked up from germline, CDR1 is SGHTA and CDR2 is FQGNSA. CDR3 sequence: CASSLVPPTGRVEGYTF. For the CDR3, the DNA is TGTGCCAGCAGCTTAGTCCCCCCGACAGGGAGAGTTGAAGGCTACACCTTC. The whole variable domain, remainder taken from reference TRBV7-2 and TRBJ1-2, is GAGVSQSPSNKVTEKGKDVELRCDPISGHTALYWYRQSLGQGLEFLIYFQGNSAPDKSGLPSDRFSAERTGGSVSTLTIQRTQQEDSAVYLCASSLVPPTGRVEGYTFGSGTRLTVV.